What follows are 17 T cell receptor beta chains derived from one specimen sequenced in a study of cytomegalovirus exposure and HLA in healthy donors. This table comes from immunoSEQ multiplex PCR, and its TCRdb copy is limited to in-frame clones, with some not included. There are 210,000 or so clones in the sample; about 86% occur only once, and just under 3% lies in the top ten. The specimen sequenced was PBMCs. The source of these receptors is a woman under 30 in good health and CMV-seronegative.

The chain combines TRBV6-5 with TRBJ2-2, with D perhaps TRBD2 (6 bases). CDR3 size: 16 residues. The ends were cut back, 0 bases at V and 1 base at J, with 9 bases in the middle. Looked up from germline, CDR1 is MNHEY and CDR2 is SVGAGI. In DNA, the CDR3 is TGTGCCAGCAGTTACTCGCGGGGATTGAACACCGGGGAGCTGTTTTTT. It codes for CASSYSRGLNTGELFF.

The chain links TRBV9 to TRBJ2-5, with TRBD2 identical over 7 bases. The CDR3 is 16 amino acids. Trimming cost V 0 bases and J 5 bases; bases outside gene matches: 10. From germline, CDR1 is SGDLS and CDR2 YYNGEE. The CDR3 sequence is CASSVASGLQRETQYF. In DNA form, the CDR3 reads TGTGCCAGCAGCGTAGCTAGCGGACTCCAAAGGGAGACCCAGTACTTC.

The V gene is TRBV5-7, the J gene TRBJ1-5, with 7 bases identical to TRBD1. TRBV5-7 has ORF status, its function being uncertain. The CDR3 extends over 18 amino acids. Trimming cost V 5 bases and J 1 base; bases outside gene matches: 15. The CDR3 DNA reads TGTGCCAGCAGAGAGGACAGGCCAAGGGAAGGGAGCAATCAGCCCCAGCATTTT. It translates to CASREDRPREGSNQPQHF.

This rearrangement joins TRBV19 to TRBJ1-5, with 9 bases lining up with TRBD1. The CDR3 totals 17 residues. V lost 5 bases and J lost 0; bases outside the gene matches: 8. CDR1 LNHDA and CDR2 SQIVND come from the germline V gene (reference sequence). CDR3 nucleotides: TGTGCCAGTAGTCCGCGGACAGGGGCGTCTAGCAATCAGCCCCAGCATTTT. Translation gives CASSPRTGASSNQPQHF.

J is TRBJ2-3 and V is TRBV18; 11 nucleotides line up with TRBD2. The junction had 13 bases not matched to a gene; V was cut back by 3 bases and J by 5 bases. CDR1 and CDR2 (germline): KGHSH, LQKENI. This CDR3 is built from 18 residues. The DNA for the CDR3 is TGTGCCAGCTCACCCCAGACTAGCGGGACCATCTTCGGAGATACGCAGTATTTT. Translated, it gives CASSPQTSGTIFGDTQYF.

The CDR3 coding sequence is TGTGCCAGCAGCTTAACAGGACTGAACACTGAAGCTTTCTTT. Encoded protein: CASSLTGLNTEAFF. The chain employs TRBV13 and TRBJ1-1; tentatively, D is TRBD1 (5 bases). CDR1 and CDR2 (germline): PRHDT, FYEKMQ (reference sequence). Trimming took 2 bases from V and 0 from J, leaving 7 bases between them. The CDR3 runs 14 residues. The full variable domain, with the rest looked up from reference TRBV13 and TRBJ1-1, is AAGVIQSPRHLIKEKRETATLKCYPIPRHDTVYWYQQGPGQDPQFLISFYEKMQSDKGSIPDRFSAQQFSDYHSELNMSSLELGDSALYFCASSLTGLNTEAFFGQGTRLTVV.

The chain couples TRBV23-1 to TRBJ1-5, with 7 nucleotides matching TRBD1. TRBV23-1 is filed as an ORF, its function uncertain. The ends lost 4 bases at V and 0 bases at J; junction bases unmatched: 12. The CDR3 length is 18 residues. CDR3 loop: CASSLLKQGKYSNQPQHF. The CDR3 DNA is TGCGCCAGCAGTCTCCTAAAACAGGGGAAATATAGCAATCAGCCCCAGCATTTT.

The chain employs TRBV29-1 and TRBJ2-7, with 11 bases lining up with TRBD2. Germline V lookup: CDR1 SQVTM, CDR2 ANQGSEA. This CDR3 comprises 11 residues. Unmatched junction bases numbered 1, after V lost 5 bases and J lost 7 bases. The CDR3 nucleotides read TGCAGCGTTCGACTAGCGGGGGAGCAGTACTTC. Translation gives CSVRLAGEQYF.

The chain employs TRBV5-8 and TRBJ2-5, with D perhaps matching TRBD1 (5 bases). The CDR3 runs to 14 residues. Germline CDR1 reads SGHTS; CDR2 reads YDEGEE. V dropped 1 base and J dropped 4 bases, with 11 bases sitting between them. The CDR3 here is CASSLIGVRETQYF. The CDR3 DNA reads as TGTGCCAGCAGCTTGATAGGGGTTCGAGAGACCCAGTACTTC.

The chain carries TRBV7-8 and TRBJ2-7, with TRBD1 as a possible D gene (6 bases). The CDR3 is 14 residues long. The germline CDR1 and CDR2 sequences are SGHVS and FQNEAQ. Trimming left V 6 bases short and J 3 bases short, with 15 bases between. CDR3 protein: CASRGAGVVYEQYF. CDR3 coding DNA: TGTGCCAGCAGAGGCGCAGGGGTGGTCTACGAGCAGTACTTC.

V is TRBV7-2 and J is TRBJ2-3; 8 bases map to TRBD2. The CDR3 length is 16 residues. Germline CDR1 SGHTA, CDR2 FQGNSA. The V segment lost 4 bases and the J segment 6 bases; nucleotides outside the gene matches: 12. The CDR3 is CASSWRTSRTGDTQYF. Here the CDR3 DNA reads TGTGCCAGCAGCTGGCGGACTAGCAGGACGGGGGATACGCAGTATTTT. Combining the CDR3 with reference TRBV7-2 and TRBJ2-3 gives the whole variable domain GAGVSQSPSNKVTEKGKDVELRCDPISGHTALYWYRQSLGQGLEFLIYFQGNSAPDKSGLPSDRFSAERTGGSVSTLTIQRTQQEDSAVYLCASSWRTSRTGDTQYFGPGTRLTVL.

The chain carries TRBV10-1 and TRBJ2-2; 12 bases fit TRBD2. Per germline, CDR1 WNHNN and CDR2 SYGVQD (reference sequence). Germline trimming cut 4 bases from V and 6 bases from J; bases unmatched to any gene: 6. The CDR3 length is 16 residues. The CDR3 bases are TGCGCCAGCAGTGGACTAGCGGGAGAAAGGTCCGGGGAGCTGTTTTTT. Residues: CASSGLAGERSGELFF.

V and J are TRBV18 and TRBJ2-7, with a weak D call TRBD2 (5 bases). The CDR3 covers 15 residues. Germline V gives CDR1 KGHSH, CDR2 LQKENI. V lost 1 base, J lost 5 bases, and 15 bases lay in between. Here the CDR3 reads CASSPLNEGDHEQYF. The DNA of the CDR3 is TGTGCCAGCTCACCACTTAACGAGGGAGATCACGAGCAGTACTTC.

The chain joins TRBV6-6 to TRBJ2-1, with a weak D call TRBD1 (6 bases). Germline CDR1 is MNHNY and CDR2 is SVGAGI (reference sequence). V gave up 4 bases and J gave up 0 bases, with 7 bases separating them. The CDR3 runs 14 residues. CDR3 sequence reads: CASSSGDSYNEQFF. CDR3 sequence (DNA): TGTGCCAGCAGTTCAGGGGACTCCTACAATGAGCAGTTCTTC.

To note about this clone: Other DNA sequences from this sample encode an identical CDR3 as well. The CDR3 DNA is TGCGCCAGCAGCTTGGGGGCCTCCTACGAGCAGTACTTC. It yields the protein CASSLGASYEQYF. V gene TRBV5-1 combines with J gene TRBJ2-7; D is uncertain. The germline V and J ends were trimmed by 0 bases and 0 bases, with 4 bases remaining between them. The CDR3 totals 13 residues. Germline V gene data show CDR1 as SGHRS and CDR2 as YFSETQ.

The V call is TRBV6-6, the J call TRBJ2-2; 7 nucleotides match TRBD1. The V and J ends lost 4 bases and 0 bases, in that order; junction bases with no gene match: 5. The germline V gene has CDR1 MNHNY and CDR2 SVGAGI (reference sequence). The CDR3 is 16 amino acids. The CDR3 nucleotides read TGTGCCAGCAGTTTTCAGGGACAGCCGAACACCGGGGAGCTGTTTTTT. Encoded protein: CASSFQGQPNTGELFF.

This clone was observed a handful of times. The chain recombines TRBV25-1 with TRBJ1-5; a weak D match, TRBD1 (6 bases). V dropped 4 bases and J dropped 0 bases, with 10 bases sitting between them. The CDR3 has 15 residues. The germline CDR1 and CDR2 sequences are MGHDK and SYGVNS. The CDR3, as DNA: TGTGCCAGCAGTGGAGGACAGAGTAGCAATCAGCCCCAGCATTTT. Translated: CASSGGQSSNQPQHF.